The next 22 T cell receptor beta chains were all read from a single sample in a study of shared clonotypes between healthy human individuals. Using immunoSEQ multiplex PCR, the repertoire was profiled, and TCRdb retains in-frame clones only, with some absent. The data contain over 850,000 clones, 78% of them singletons. The sample consisted of memory CD4+ T cells from PBMCs. Subset in this sample: CD45RA-negative fraction. Source of these receptors: a man aged 18-30 years in good health. Some clones in this sample may be carry-over from other donors' samples.

The V and J genes are TRBV18 and TRBJ1-5; 7 nucleotides align to TRBD1. Germline CDR1 is KGHSH and CDR2 is LQKENI. V lost 5 bases to trimming and J lost 6 bases; unmatched junction nucleotides: 4. CDR3 size: 13 residues. This chain's CDR3 is CASSEGAGQPQHF. The DNA for the CDR3 is TGTGCCAGCTCAGAGGGGGCGGGTCAGCCCCAGCATTTT.

The rearrangement uses TRBV7-3 and TRBJ1-1, with unresolved D. The germline V gene has CDR1 SGHTA and CDR2 FQGTGA. Trimming pared 5 bases from V and 4 bases from J, leaving 11 bases between. There are 13 residues in the CDR3. DNA of the CDR3: TGTGCCAGCAGCCCCGCCCGTGGCACTGAAGCTTTCTTT. The encoded protein is CASSPARGTEAFF.

This clone was detected only a few times. The J gene is TRBJ1-5, the V gene TRBV15, with 7 bases lining up with TRBD1. In germline, CDR1 is LNHNV, CDR2 YYDKDF (reference sequence). The J segment lost 0 bases and the V segment lost 2 bases, leaving 4 bases of the junction unmatched. This CDR3 contains 16 residues. This CDR3 is CATSRSGQSSNQPQHF. CDR3 DNA: TGTGCCACCAGCAGATCGGGACAGTCTAGCAATCAGCCCCAGCATTTT. The whole variable domain, remainder taken from reference TRBV15 and TRBJ1-5, is DAMVIQNPRYQVTQFGKPVTLSCSQTLNHNVMYWYQQKSSQAPKLLFHYYDKDFNNEADTPDNFQSRRPNTSFCFLDIRSPGLGDTAMYLCATSRSGQSSNQPQHFGDGTRLSIL.

This clone was counted only a few times. Other nucleotide sequences from this sample produce the same CDR3. V and J are TRBV11-2 and TRBJ1-1; D gene ambiguous. The CDR3 extends over 12 amino acids. Trimming removed 6 bases at V and 1 base at J, with 6 bases between. The V gene's germline CDR1 is SGHAT and CDR2 FQNNGV. CDR3 amino acids: CASSRQNTEAFF. The CDR3 DNA reads TGTGCCAGCAGTCGACAGAACACTGAAGCTTTCTTT.

The chain joins TRBV2 to TRBJ2-3; 10 nucleotides match TRBD2. The CDR3 loop spans 14 amino acids. Germline assignment: CDR1 SNHLY and CDR2 FYNNEI. J was trimmed by 5 bases and V by 4 bases; bases with no gene match: 3. The DNA of the CDR3 is TGTGCCAGCAGTGGTCCTAGCGGGAGAGATACGCAGTATTTT. Its translation: CASSGPSGRDTQYF.

CDR3 coding DNA: TGTGCCACCGACAGAAACAATCAGCCCCAGCATTTT. This sequence encodes CATDRNNQPQHF. The chain carries TRBV6-1 and TRBJ1-5, with TRBD1 as a possible D gene (5 bases). Germline CDR1 MNHNS, CDR2 SASEGT. The length of the CDR3 is 12 residues. V gave up 10 bases and J gave up 3 bases, with 10 bases separating them.

On this clone itself: The sample has other DNA sequences that encode this CDR3 too. V usage is TRBV2 and J usage is TRBJ2-7, with 7 positions matching TRBD1. Germline CDR1 reads SNHLY; CDR2 reads FYNNEI. V lost 0 bases and J lost 0; bases outside the gene matches: 2. The CDR3 length is 15 residues. The CDR3 sequence is CASSEAGDSSYEQYF. As DNA, the CDR3 is TGTGCCAGCAGTGAAGCTGGGGACAGCTCCTACGAGCAGTACTTC. Full variable domain (outside the CDR3, taken from reference TRBV2 and TRBJ2-7): EPEVTQTPSHQVTQMGQEVILRCVPISNHLYFYWYRQILGQKVEFLVSFYNNEISEKSEIFDDQFSVERPDGSNFTLKIRSTKLEDSAMYFCASSEAGDSSYEQYFGPGTRLTVT.

The chain uses TRBV7-9 and TRBJ1-4, with 9 bases lining up with TRBD1. The CDR3 has 15 residues. Per germline, CDR1 SEHNR and CDR2 FQNEAQ (reference sequence). Trimming took 6 bases from V and 4 from J; bases not matched to a gene: 6. CDR3 sequence: CASRKQGAGNEKLFF. CDR3 sequence (DNA): TGTGCCAGCAGAAAACAGGGGGCGGGTAATGAAAAACTGTTTTTT.

V usage is TRBV19 and J usage is TRBJ1-5, with D perhaps TRBD1 (5 bases). V was trimmed by 3 bases and J by 5 bases, leaving 14 bases between them. The CDR3 loop spans 15 amino acids. The V gene's germline CDR1 is LNHDA and CDR2 SQIVND (reference sequence). The CDR3 loop is CASSIAAGRYQPQHF. DNA for the CDR3: TGTGCCAGTAGTATCGCGGCAGGGAGATATCAGCCCCAGCATTTT.

The J gene is TRBJ2-7, the V gene TRBV2; 7 positions agree with TRBD1. The J segment lost 1 base and the V segment lost 2 bases, leaving 11 bases of the junction unmatched. Germline V gene lookup returns CDR1 SNHLY and CDR2 FYNNEI. The CDR3 totals 17 residues. CDR3 residues: CASSERWDSFDSYEQYF. CDR3 bases: TGTGCCAGCAGTGAAAGGTGGGACAGTTTTGATTCCTACGAGCAGTACTTC.

The gene calls are TRBV7-9 and TRBJ1-3, with a weak D call TRBD1 (5 bases). V lost 8 bases and J lost 4, with 12 bases in between. The V gene's germline CDR1 is SEHNR and CDR2 FQNEAQ (reference sequence). The CDR3 covers 13 residues. CDR3 DNA sequence: TGTGCCAGCCTTTCAGGGTTCGGAAACACCATATATTTT. Protein product: CASLSGFGNTIYF.

V usage is TRBV7-2 and J usage is TRBJ2-4; 12 positions agree with TRBD2. This CDR3 is 18 amino acids long. Germline lookup yields CDR1 SGHTA and CDR2 FQGNSA. J was trimmed by 8 bases and V by 1 base; bases with no gene match: 12. CDR3 in amino acids: CASSLGFLAGGLGDIQYF. The DNA for the CDR3 is TGTGCCAGCAGCTTAGGTTTCCTAGCGGGAGGGTTGGGGGACATTCAGTACTTC.

V usage is TRBV5-1 and J usage is TRBJ1-4, with 9 nucleotides matching TRBD1. Germline V gene data show CDR1 as SGHRS and CDR2 as YFSETQ. The CDR3 extends over 17 amino acids. The ends lost 4 bases at V and 9 bases at J; junction bases unmatched: 16. The CDR3 here is CASSPTHQMTGGQKLFF. CDR3 coding DNA: TGCGCCAGCAGCCCCACTCACCAGATGACAGGGGGTCAAAAACTGTTTTTT.

With regard to this clone: A far more abundant clone sits one base away, making this likely a read error. This rearrangement joins TRBV7-3 to TRBJ2-3; TRBD1 matches at 9 bases. V lost 3 bases, J lost 4 bases, and 2 bases stayed unmatched. Per the germline V gene, CDR1 is SGHTA and CDR2 is FQGTGA. The length of the CDR3 is 14 residues. CDR3 sequence reads: CASSLGTGPDTQYF. In DNA, the CDR3 is TGTGCCAGCAGCTTGGGGACAGGGCCAGATACGCAGTATTTT.

The chain joins TRBV5-1 to TRBJ1-2; unclear D gene. CDR3 size: 14 residues. V was pared by 1 base and J by 6 bases, with 13 bases between. From germline, CDR1 is SGHRS and CDR2 YFSETQ. The CDR3 DNA reads TGCGCCAGCAGCTTGTTCGCGGGGTCGGATGGCTACACCTTC. It yields the protein CASSLFAGSDGYTF.

The CDR3 here is CASSYGGLGGNTEAFF. CDR3 sequence (DNA): TGTGCCAGCAGTTACGGAGGGCTGGGGGGGAACACTGAAGCTTTCTTT. This sequence joins TRBV6-5 and TRBJ1-1; tentatively, D is TRBD1 (5 bases). The CDR3 is 16 amino acids. Trimming stripped 2 bases from V and 1 base from J, with 14 bases between. Germline lookup yields CDR1 MNHEY and CDR2 SVGAGI.

This clone was seen ten or more times. V and J are TRBV19 and TRBJ1-2, with a possible D match to TRBD1 (5 bases). The CDR3 length is 14 residues. With 3 bases removed from V and 4 bases from J, the gap between germline ends came to 12 bases. CDR1 is LNHDA and CDR2 is SQIVND in the germline V gene (reference sequence). The CDR3 sequence: CASSIRGEVYGYTF. For the CDR3, the DNA is TGTGCCAGTAGTATCCGGGGCGAAGTCTATGGCTACACCTTC.

J is TRBJ2-2 and V is TRBV7-9; D is ambiguous. This CDR3 contains 14 residues. Looked up from germline, CDR1 is SEHNR and CDR2 is FQNEAQ (reference sequence). Trimming took 6 bases from V and 2 from J, leaving 10 bases between them. The CDR3: CASRRSGNTGELFF. DNA of the CDR3: TGTGCCAGCAGACGTAGTGGCAACACCGGGGAGCTGTTTTTT. Complete variable domain (other parts from reference TRBV7-9 and TRBJ2-2): DTGVSQNPRHKITKRGQNVTFRCDPISEHNRLYWYRQTLGQGPEFLTYFQNEAQLEKSRLLSDRFSAERPKGSFSTLEIQRTEQGDSAMYLCASRRSGNTGELFFGEGSRLTVL.

Many counts were recorded for this clone. The V and J genes are TRBV27 and TRBJ2-3; D unresolved. V dropped 6 bases and J dropped 1 base, with 14 bases sitting between them. The CDR3 contains 15 residues. Germline V gives CDR1 MNHEY, CDR2 SMNVEV (reference sequence). CDR3 DNA sequence: TGTGCCAGCAGAGAGCTCGGCGTCGGCACAGATACGCAGTATTTT. Residues: CASRELGVGTDTQYF.

This clone was observed once. The V gene is TRBV6-6, the J gene TRBJ1-2, with D unclear. The ends were cut back, 2 bases at V and 5 bases at J, with 9 bases in the middle. The CDR3 is made up of 13 amino acids. Per germline, CDR1 MNHNY and CDR2 SVGAGI (reference sequence). The CDR3 DNA sequence: TGTGCCAGCAGTTACCTTACAACGTATGGCTACACCTTC. It codes for CASSYLTTYGYTF.

The V call is TRBV14, the J call TRBJ2-1, with TRBD2 matching over 10 bases. The CDR3 contains 17 residues. J was trimmed by 6 bases and V by 2 bases; bases with no gene match: 10. From germline, CDR1 is SGHDN and CDR2 FVKESK. CDR3 sequence: CASSQKLLAGLGNEQFF. DNA for the CDR3: TGTGCCAGCAGCCAAAAACTACTAGCGGGATTGGGCAATGAGCAGTTCTTC. Using reference TRBV14 and TRBJ2-1 for the parts outside the CDR3, the full variable domain is EAGVTQFPSHSVIEKGQTVTLRCDPISGHDNLYWYRRVMGKEIKFLLHFVKESKQDESGMPNNRFLAERTGGTYSTLKVQPAELEDSGVYFCASSQKLLAGLGNEQFFGPGTRLTVL.

J is TRBJ1-2 and V is TRBV19; TRBD1 might be the D (6 bases). Germline-derived CDR1 and CDR2 are LNHDA and SQIVND (reference sequence). Trimming shortened V by 5 bases and J by 5 bases, and 15 bases separated the two germline ends. The CDR3 is 14 amino acids. The CDR3 region has the DNA TGTGCCAGTAGTCCGACAGGAAAGGCATATGGCTACACCTTC. It codes for CASSPTGKAYGYTF.